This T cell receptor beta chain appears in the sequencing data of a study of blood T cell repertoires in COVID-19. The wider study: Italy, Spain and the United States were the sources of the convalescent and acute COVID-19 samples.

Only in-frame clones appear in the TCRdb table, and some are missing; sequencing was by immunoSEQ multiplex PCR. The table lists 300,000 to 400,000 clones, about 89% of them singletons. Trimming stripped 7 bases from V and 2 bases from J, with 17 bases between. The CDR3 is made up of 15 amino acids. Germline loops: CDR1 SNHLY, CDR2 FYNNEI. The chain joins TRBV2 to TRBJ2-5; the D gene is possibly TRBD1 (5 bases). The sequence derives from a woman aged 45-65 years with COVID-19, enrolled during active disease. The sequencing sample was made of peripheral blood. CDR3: CASKVEWGLQETQYF. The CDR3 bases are TGTGCCAGCAAGGTAGAGTGGGGCCTACAAGAGACCCAGTACTTC.